These 3 T cell receptor beta chains came from one sample sequenced in a study of response to subunit inactivated influenza vaccine. TCRdb ran MiXCR on the RT-PCR reads and lists one entry per CDR3 protein. The repertoire holds roughly 540,000 distinct CDR3 sequences, with roughly 25% as singletons. These same records also appear under a second study, on T cells expressing NK-cell markers. This second report adds: Generation of TCR beta cDNA was performed by 5'RACE template switching incorporating UMIs.

The material was CD4+ T cells sorted from PBMCs, obtained about 11 days after vaccination. These receptors were obtained from a man over 45 who received an inactivated influenza vaccine.

The chain couples TRBV7-9 to TRBJ1-3; D not resolved. The length of the CDR3 is 12 residues. Deletions cut 3 bases from V and 9 bases from J, with 9 bases between. Germline loops: CDR1 SEHNR, CDR2 FQNEAQ (reference sequence). The CDR3 sequence: CASSLTDGTIYF. The CDR3 DNA reads TGTGCCAGCAGCTTGACGGACGGCACCATATATTTT.

In its sample, this clonotype was seen many times. The chain joins TRBV5-1 to TRBJ2-3, with D maybe TRBD2 (5 bases). The V end was cut by 4 bases, the J end by 3 bases, with 9 bases between. The CDR3 length is 13 residues. Per germline, CDR1 SGHRS and CDR2 YFSETQ. CDR3 nucleotides: TGCGCCAGCAGCGACGGAGGAACAGATACGCAGTATTTT. Translation: CASSDGGTDTQYF. Variable domain in full (rest from reference TRBV5-1 and TRBJ2-3): KAGVTQTPRYLIKTRGQQVTLSCSPISGHRSVSWYQQTPGQGLQFLFEYFSETQRNKGNFPGRFSGRQFSNSRSEMNVSTLELGDSALYLCASSDGGTDTQYFGPGTRLTVL.

This rearrangement joins TRBV6-2 or TRBV6-3 to TRBJ2-3, with 8 nucleotides matching TRBD1. From germline, CDR1 is MNHEY and CDR2 SVGEGT. The CDR3 totals 14 residues. V was pared by 6 bases and J by 3 bases, with 5 bases of the junction left unmatched. The CDR3 nucleotides are TGTGCCAGCAGAGAACAGGGGGAAACAGATACGCAGTATTTT. Translating gives CASREQGETDTQYF.